Shown below are 11 T cell receptor beta chains from a single sample sequenced in a study of cytomegalovirus exposure and HLA in healthy donors. The repertoire was sequenced with immunoSEQ multiplex PCR; TCRdb's copy has only in-frame clones and lacks some. The table has about 110,000 clones, around 89% seen once. The sequenced sample consisted of PBMCs. Every receptor here comes from a woman aged 25 to 45 in good health and CMV-seropositive.

The gene calls are TRBV7-2 and TRBJ2-7; 9 bases are shared with TRBD1. Trimming removed 1 base from V and 2 bases from J; junction bases left unmatched: 3. Looked up from germline, CDR1 is SGHTA and CDR2 is FQGNSA. The CDR3 covers 15 residues. CDR3 in DNA: TGTGCCAGCAGCTTAGGACAGGGGGAAACCTACGAGCAGTACTTC. This encodes CASSLGQGETYEQYF.

The V and J genes are TRBV9 and TRBJ1-1; 8 positions agree with TRBD1. This CDR3 has 13 residues. The trim removed 2 bases at V and 8 bases at J, leaving 5 bases unmatched. Germline V gives CDR1 SGDLS, CDR2 YYNGEE. The CDR3 reads CASSVGQADEAFF. The CDR3 nucleotides read TGTGCCAGCAGCGTGGGACAGGCCGACGAAGCTTTCTTT.

The gene calls are TRBV27 and TRBJ1-4; D is perhaps TRBD1 (6 bases). The CDR3 has 14 amino acids. CDR1 and CDR2 from the germline V gene are MNHEY and SMNVEV (reference sequence). Trimming cost V 8 bases and J 10 bases, with 20 bases left between them. This chain's CDR3 is CASRSPAGAGKLFF. Written as DNA, the CDR3 is TGTGCCAGCCGATCACCCGCAGGGGCAGGAAAACTGTTTTTT. The whole variable domain, remainder taken from reference TRBV27 and TRBJ1-4, is EAQVTQNPRYLITVTGKKLTVTCSQNMNHEYMSWYRQDPGLGLRQIYYSMNVEVTDKGDVPEGYKVSRKEKRNFPLILESPSPNQTSLYFCASRSPAGAGKLFFGSGTQLSVL.

The gene calls are TRBV2 and TRBJ2-7, with 8 bases fitting TRBD2. Trimming removed 5 bases from V and 6 bases from J; junction bases left unmatched: 6. The CDR3 totals 13 residues. CDR1 is SNHLY, CDR2 FYNNEI, per germline. The CDR3 region is CASSSGGWFEQYF. In DNA form, the CDR3 reads TGTGCCAGCAGTAGCGGGGGATGGTTCGAGCAGTACTTC.

The CDR3 loop is CASSRTQTGGTEAFF. CDR3 DNA sequence: TGTGCCAGCAGTCGTACTCAGACAGGGGGCACTGAAGCTTTCTTT. The chain joins TRBV6-5 to TRBJ1-1, with 9 bases that match TRBD1. Germline V lookup: CDR1 MNHEY, CDR2 SVGAGI. V gave up 5 bases and J gave up 4 bases; unmatched junction bases: 8. CDR3 size: 15 residues.

The chain recombines TRBV7-2 with TRBJ1-5; unclear D gene. This CDR3 spans 13 amino acids. V was shortened by 5 bases and J by 5 bases, with 10 bases between the two germline ends. The V gene's germline CDR1 is SGHTA and CDR2 FQGNSA. CDR3 sequence (DNA): TGTGCCAGCAGCCTCACGAGCGATCAGCCCCAGCATTTT. It codes for CASSLTSDQPQHF.

The chain recombines TRBV14 with TRBJ2-5, with TRBD1 matching 9 bases. This CDR3 comprises 16 residues. From germline, CDR1 is SGHDN and CDR2 FVKESK. The ends lost 2 bases at V and 4 bases at J; junction bases unmatched: 8. The CDR3 nucleotides read TGTGCCAGCAGCCAACTCCACAGGGGGCTCGGAGAGACCCAGTACTTC. Translated, it gives CASSQLHRGLGETQYF.

The chain has TRBV4-2 and TRBJ1-4; the match to TRBD1 covers 9 bases. Germline V lookup: CDR1 LGHNA, CDR2 YNFKEQ. The CDR3 runs to 18 residues. V lost 0 bases and J lost 7; bases outside the gene matches: 12. CDR3 protein: CASSQETSTGGEGEKLFF. The CDR3 DNA reads TGTGCCAGCAGCCAAGAGACGAGCACAGGGGGCGAAGGTGAAAAACTGTTTTTT.

This chain uses TRBV11-2 with TRBJ2-3; possibly TRBD2 for D (6 bases). V was shortened by 6 bases and J by 2 bases, with 12 bases between the two germline ends. The CDR3 has 14 amino acids. Germline V lookup: CDR1 SGHAT, CDR2 FQNNGV. The CDR3 nucleotides read TGTGCCAGCAGTTCGGACTATAACACAGATACGCAGTATTTT. It specifies CASSSDYNTDTQYF.

The chain combines TRBV6-1 with TRBJ2-1; 9 bases fit TRBD1. The CDR3 is 13 amino acids. Germline trimming cut 8 bases from V and 9 bases from J; bases unmatched to any gene: 8. Germline V gene sequence: CDR1 MNHNS, CDR2 SASEGT. CDR3 loop: CASRDRAMIEQFF. The CDR3 region has the DNA TGTGCCAGCCGGGACAGGGCTATGATTGAGCAGTTCTTC.

This clone was detected only once. CDR3: CASSLLYGGESYNEQFF. DNA of the CDR3: TGTGCCAGCAGCTTACTCTATGGGGGGGAGTCCTACAATGAGCAGTTCTTC. V usage is TRBV11-2 and J usage is TRBJ2-1; 7 bases agree with TRBD2. The CDR3 spans 17 residues. Germline V gene data show CDR1 as SGHAT and CDR2 as FQNNGV. The J segment lost 1 base and the V segment lost 2 bases, leaving 8 bases of the junction unmatched. The variable domain in full, completed from reference TRBV11-2 and TRBJ2-1, reads EAGVAQSPRYKIIEKRQSVAFWCNPISGHATLYWYQQILGQGPKLLIQFQNNGVVDDSQLPKDRFSAERLKGVDSTLKIQPAKLEDSAVYLCASSLLYGGESYNEQFFGPGTRLTVL.